Below, 7 T cell receptor beta chains from the same sample are listed, as sequenced in a study of blood T cell repertoires in COVID-19. Measured with immunoSEQ multiplex PCR; TCRdb has only the in-frame clones, and not every one. The table shows 130,000 or so clones, with 84% occurring only once. Material for sequencing was peripheral blood. These receptors came from a man between 60 and 75 years old with acute or convalescent COVID-19.

The gene calls are TRBV6-1 and TRBJ2-7; D might be TRBD1 (6 bases). Germline assignment: CDR1 MNHNS and CDR2 SASEGT. The CDR3 totals 17 residues. Trimming left V 2 bases short and J 0 bases short, with 17 bases between. The CDR3 reads CASSERGGSQSSYEQYF. CDR3 DNA sequence: TGTGCCAGCAGTGAAAGAGGGGGTTCCCAGAGCTCCTACGAGCAGTACTTC.

This chain uses TRBV24-1 with TRBJ2-7, with 8 bases that match TRBD1. V lost 6 bases to trimming and J lost 0 bases; unmatched junction nucleotides: 0. CDR1 and CDR2 (germline): KGHDR, SFDVKD. The CDR3 runs to 13 residues. This CDR3 reads CATSQGASYEQYF. The CDR3 region has the DNA TGTGCCACCAGTCAGGGGGCCTCCTACGAGCAGTACTTC.

This clone has only one observation. The chain recombines TRBV6-5 with TRBJ1-1; 9 bases map to TRBD1. CDR1 and CDR2 (germline): MNHEY, SVGAGI. V gave up 6 bases and J gave up 4 bases; unmatched junction bases: 6. The CDR3 contains 14 residues. CDR3 region: CASRNGGQGTEAFF. CDR3 coding DNA: TGTGCCAGCAGAAACGGGGGACAGGGCACTGAAGCTTTCTTT.

A few counts support this clone. The chain carries TRBV3-1 (or the pseudogene TRBV3-2) and TRBJ2-7; 7 bases map to TRBD1. The germline CDR1 and CDR2 sequences are LGHDT and YNNKEL (reference sequence). The CDR3 runs to 12 residues. Trimming took 9 bases from V and 3 from J; bases not matched to a gene: 5. CDR3 loop: CASQGQLYEQYF. In nucleotides, the CDR3 is TGTGCCAGTCAGGGACAGCTCTACGAGCAGTACTTC.

This clone has only one observation. The chain recombines TRBV19 with TRBJ2-4; no definite D call. Looked up from germline, CDR1 is LNHDA and CDR2 is SQIVND (reference sequence). The CDR3 is made up of 13 amino acids. Trimming left V 7 bases short and J 0 bases short, with 7 bases between. The CDR3 here is CASTSGAKNIQYF. The DNA of the CDR3 is TGTGCCAGTACCTCGGGAGCCAAAAACATTCAGTACTTC. Complete variable domain (other parts from reference TRBV19 and TRBJ2-4): DGGITQSPKYLFRKEGQNVTLSCEQNLNHDAMYWYRQDPGQGLRLIYYSQIVNDFQKGDIAEGYSVSREKKESFPLTVTSAQKNPTAFYLCASTSGAKNIQYFGAGTRLSVL.

This chain uses TRBV23-1 with TRBJ1-4; D gene unclear. TRBV23-1 belongs to the ORF category, with a function that is uncertain. This CDR3 region has 17 residues. Trimming removed 3 bases from V and 0 bases from J, with 14 bases in between. DNA of the CDR3: TGCGCCAGCAGTCACTACTCCCACCCTGCAACTAATGAAAAACTGTTTTTT. This gives the protein CASSHYSHPATNEKLFF.

The CDR3 reads CASNREGSNEKLFF. CDR3 nucleotide sequence: TGTGCCAGCAACAGGGAGGGGTCTAATGAAAAACTGTTTTTT. This chain uses TRBV6-5 with TRBJ1-4, with D possibly TRBD1 on 6 matching bases. CDR3 length: 14 amino acids. V lost 7 bases and J lost 3, with 12 bases in between. Germline V gene data show CDR1 as MNHEY and CDR2 as SVGAGI.